This entry lists 20 T cell receptor beta chains sequenced from one sample in a study of PD-1 blockade in classical Hodgkin lymphoma. Time point of the sample: cycle 4 day 1 (C4D1), after 6 weeks of nivolumab. All patients relapsed after autologous stem cell transplantation, and brentuximab vedotin exposure varied. Purification of CD4+ T cells from thawed PBMCs was achieved by magnetic negative selection. Profiled with immunoSEQ multiplex PCR; TCRdb holds only in-frame clones, not every one. The repertoire holds some 10,000 clones, over 70% seen once, with 1.5% in the top ten. Sample: CD4+ T cells from blood, taken before the fourth cycle of nivolumab. The receptor set was obtained from a human donor with classical Hodgkin lymphoma.

This chain connects TRBV7-3 to TRBJ2-1; 16 bases align to TRBD2. Per the germline V gene, CDR1 is SGHTA and CDR2 is FQGTGA. The CDR3 has 20 amino acids. Germline trimming cut 5 bases from V and 4 bases from J; bases unmatched to any gene: 14. In nucleotides, the CDR3 is TGTGCCAGCAGCCTCACCGGGACTAGCGGGAGGGCGCGGGGGTACAATGAGCAGTTCTTC. It translates to CASSLTGTSGRARGYNEQFF.

The chain combines TRBV7-9 with TRBJ2-6; D not certain. Germline CDR1 is SEHNR and CDR2 is FQNEAQ (reference sequence). V was pared by 6 bases and J by 0 bases, with 12 bases between. This CDR3 has 16 residues. CDR3 residues: CASRVRAFSGANVLTF. CDR3 DNA: TGTGCCAGCAGAGTCCGGGCCTTCTCTGGGGCCAACGTCCTGACTTTC.

The V and J genes are TRBV18 and TRBJ2-7, with 7 positions matching TRBD1. This CDR3 has 15 residues. Germline CDR1 is KGHSH and CDR2 is LQKENI. The junction had 5 bases not matched to a gene; V was cut back by 1 base and J by 2 bases. CDR3 loop: CASSPLTGLAYEQYF. CDR3 bases: TGTGCCAGCTCACCACTGACAGGGCTCGCCTACGAGCAGTACTTC.

V is TRBV11-2 and J is TRBJ1-1; D is possibly TRBD1 (6 bases). Trimming took 0 bases from V and 6 from J, leaving 8 bases between them. Germline V CDR1 and CDR2: SGHAT, FQNNGV. The CDR3 has 13 amino acids. For the CDR3, the DNA is TGTGCCAGCAGCTTAGATTCAGGGGCTGAAGCTTTCTTT. It yields the protein CASSLDSGAEAFF.

V gene TRBV7-3 combines with J gene TRBJ2-5; possibly TRBD1 or TRBD2 for D (6 bases each). The CDR3 extends over 12 amino acids. V was clipped by 2 bases and J by 7 bases, with 8 bases between them. Germline V gives CDR1 SGHTA, CDR2 FQGTGA. As DNA, the CDR3 is TGTGCCAGCAGCTTAGAGGGGGGGACCCAGTACTTC. Translated: CASSLEGGTQYF.

The chain recombines TRBV13 with TRBJ2-4, with D perhaps matching TRBD1 (5 bases). The germline V gene encodes CDR1 PRHDT and CDR2 FYEKMQ (reference sequence). V was pared by 1 base and J by 1 base, with 11 bases between. The CDR3 is made up of 16 amino acids. CDR3 nucleotide sequence: TGTGCCAGCAGCTTAGTCGGACACCTGGCCAAAAACATTCAGTACTTC. Translated, it gives CASSLVGHLAKNIQYF. The variable domain in full, completed from reference TRBV13 and TRBJ2-4, reads AAGVIQSPRHLIKEKRETATLKCYPIPRHDTVYWYQQGPGQDPQFLISFYEKMQSDKGSIPDRFSAQQFSDYHSELNMSSLELGDSALYFCASSLVGHLAKNIQYFGAGTRLSVL.

The rearrangement joins TRBV5-1 to TRBJ2-3, with D unresolved. The V and J ends lost 0 bases and 4 bases respectively, with 3 bases between them. CDR1 and CDR2 (germline): SGHRS, YFSETQ. CDR3 size: 12 residues. The CDR3 nucleotides read TGCGCCAGCAGCTTGGAGGCAGATACGCAGTATTTT. Residues: CASSLEADTQYF.

This sequence joins TRBV10-3 and TRBJ1-5, with TRBD1 identical over 9 bases. Germline CDR1 ENHRY, CDR2 SYGVKD. Trimming cost V 0 bases and J 4 bases; bases outside gene matches: 7. The CDR3 spans 17 residues. CDR3 sequence: CAISESLGQGTNQPQHF. The CDR3 nucleotides read TGTGCCATCAGTGAGTCTTTGGGACAGGGCACGAATCAGCCCCAGCATTTT.

The chain couples TRBV5-1 to TRBJ2-3; 8 bases match TRBD2. Trimming cost V 0 bases and J 3 bases; bases outside gene matches: 6. Germline V gene sequence: CDR1 SGHRS, CDR2 YFSETQ. CDR3 length equals 16 residues. CDR3 coding DNA: TGCGCCAGCAGCTTGGTAGCTAGCGGGTTGACAGATACGCAGTATTTT. Translating gives CASSLVASGLTDTQYF.

This chain uses TRBV7-3 with TRBJ2-7, with 8 bases lining up with TRBD1. Germline loops: CDR1 SGHTA, CDR2 FQGTGA. The length of the CDR3 is 14 residues. V lost 6 bases to trimming and J lost 4 bases; unmatched junction nucleotides: 8. The CDR3 reads CASSPQGAGYEQYF. For the CDR3, the DNA is TGTGCCAGCAGTCCCCAGGGGGCTGGATACGAGCAGTACTTC.

The chain couples TRBV5-6 to TRBJ2-4; 9 bases fit TRBD1. This CDR3 has 13 residues. The germline V gene has CDR1 SGHDT and CDR2 YYEEEE. Trimming took 5 bases from V and 6 from J; bases not matched to a gene: 3. DNA for the CDR3: TGTGCCAGCAGGAAGACAGGGGGAAACATTCAGTACTTC. Translated: CASRKTGGNIQYF.

The rearrangement links TRBV9 to TRBJ2-3; TRBD2 aligns across 15 bases. V lost 2 bases to trimming and J lost 1 base; unmatched junction nucleotides: 5. The CDR3 is 18 residues long. Germline V CDR1 and CDR2: SGDLS, YYNGEE. This chain's CDR3 is CASSVLGLAGGGTDTQYF. Written as DNA, the CDR3 is TGTGCCAGCAGCGTCCTGGGACTAGCGGGAGGAGGCACAGATACGCAGTATTTT.

The chain employs TRBV6-5 and TRBJ1-2; TRBD1 matches at 7 bases. V gave up 5 bases and J gave up 4 bases; unmatched junction bases: 10. The CDR3 extends over 15 amino acids. CDR1 and CDR2 from the germline V gene are MNHEY and SVGAGI. CDR3 region: CASSTTGSGGYGYTF. The DNA of the CDR3 is TGTGCCAGCAGTACGACAGGGTCGGGAGGCTATGGCTACACCTTC.

This sequence joins TRBV19 and TRBJ2-3; the D is unclear. The CDR3 covers 17 residues. Trimming took off 6 bases at V and 4 bases at J, with 23 bases between the two ends. CDR1 is LNHDA, CDR2 SQIVND, per germline (reference sequence). Written as DNA, the CDR3 is TGTGCCAGTAGCTCGTCAGGCGGCCTCATGTTGGCAGATACGCAGTATTTT. Translation: CASSSSGGLMLADTQYF.

V usage is TRBV9 and J usage is TRBJ2-7; 7 nucleotides agree with TRBD1. CDR1 is SGDLS, CDR2 YYNGEE, per germline. CDR3 size: 15 residues. V dropped 1 base and J dropped 2; count of bases not matched to a gene: 6. The CDR3 sequence is CASSVSPDRAYEQYF. CDR3 DNA: TGTGCCAGCAGCGTAAGCCCCGACAGGGCCTACGAGCAGTACTTC.

This chain joins TRBV4-3 and TRBJ2-5; D unresolved. Germline CDR1 is LGHNA and CDR2 is YSLEER. This CDR3 has 12 residues. V gave up 0 bases and J gave up 5 bases, with 4 bases separating them. The CDR3 reads CASSQDQETQYF. In DNA, the CDR3 is TGCGCCAGCAGCCAAGATCAGGAGACCCAGTACTTC.

This clone was observed a handful of times. CDR3 region: CASSPGQAATNEKLFF. The CDR3 DNA reads TGTGCCAGCAGCCCAGGACAGGCGGCAACTAATGAAAAACTGTTTTTT. The chain has TRBV7-9 and TRBJ1-4; 7 bases are shared with TRBD1. The trim removed 5 bases at V and 0 bases at J, leaving 6 bases unmatched. There are 16 residues in the CDR3. Germline lookup yields CDR1 SEHNR and CDR2 FQNEAQ (reference sequence).

The V call is TRBV25-1, the J call TRBJ1-4; no clear D gene. CDR3 length: 17 amino acids. Trimming removed 0 bases from V and 0 bases from J, with 11 bases in between. CDR1 is MGHDK, CDR2 SYGVNS, per germline. The CDR3 region has the DNA TGTGCCAGCAGTGAATACGAGGCAGATGCAACTAATGAAAAACTGTTTTTT. It specifies CASSEYEADATNEKLFF.

The chain uses TRBV2 and TRBJ2-7, with 9 bases that match TRBD1. V lost 6 bases and J lost 0; bases outside the gene matches: 9. The germline CDR1 and CDR2 sequences are SNHLY and FYNNEI. This CDR3 is 16 amino acids long. The CDR3 sequence: CASRPRDRARSYEQYF. CDR3 nucleotide sequence: TGTGCCAGCAGGCCGAGGGACAGGGCACGCTCCTACGAGCAGTACTTC.

J is TRBJ2-1 and V is TRBV7-9, with 10 bases fitting TRBD2. Germline CDR1 and CDR2: SEHNR and FQNEAQ (reference sequence). The CDR3 spans 19 residues. Trimming removed 1 base from V and 3 bases from J; junction bases left unmatched: 12. CDR3 residues: CASSLVVLAGRQVYNEQFF. CDR3 nucleotide sequence: TGTGCCAGCAGCTTAGTTGTACTAGCGGGACGACAGGTCTACAATGAGCAGTTCTTC.